These 9 T cell receptor beta chains were all obtained from the same sample, sequenced in a study of blood T cell repertoires in COVID-19. The data were produced by immunoSEQ multiplex PCR, yet TCRdb's version contains in-frame clones alone and is incomplete. This repertoire shows over 200,000 clones, around 80% found once; its top ten account for approximately 5.4%. Sample: peripheral blood. The receptor set was obtained from an elderly man with acute or convalescent COVID-19.

This clone has a single count. The chain joins TRBV5-4 to TRBJ2-3; 12 nucleotides align to TRBD2. The CDR3 is 17 amino acids. CDR1 and CDR2 from the germline V gene are SGHNT and YYREEE (reference sequence). Germline trimming cut 4 bases from V and 6 bases from J; bases unmatched to any gene: 12. The DNA for the CDR3 is TGTGCCAGCAGCCCGAGGGCTAGCGGGGGGGCATTGGATACGCAGTATTTT. Its translation is CASSPRASGGALDTQYF.

V usage is TRBV2 and J usage is TRBJ1-3; no clear D gene. V gave up 3 bases and J gave up 3 bases, with 12 bases separating them. Per the germline V gene, CDR1 is SNHLY and CDR2 is FYNNEI. The CDR3 extends over 15 amino acids. CDR3 residues: CASSDNAALGNTIYF. CDR3 DNA: TGTGCCAGCAGTGATAACGCAGCGCTTGGAAACACCATATATTTT.

The genes are TRBV5-1 and TRBJ2-1, with 7 bases matching TRBD1. V gave up 7 bases and J gave up 0 bases; unmatched junction bases: 10. Per germline, CDR1 SGHRS and CDR2 YFSETQ. This CDR3 has 16 amino acids. The CDR3 DNA sequence: TGCGCCAGCTCCCCAAAGGGGACAGTCTCCTACAATGAGCAGTTCTTC. This encodes CASSPKGTVSYNEQFF.

The chain recombines TRBV10-3 with TRBJ2-3; a possible D gene is TRBD2 (6 bases). The CDR3 has 16 amino acids. V lost 8 bases and J lost 0, with 18 bases in between. Germline loops: CDR1 ENHRY, CDR2 SYGVKD. CDR3 residues: CAIGHGRTASTDTQYF. CDR3 sequence (DNA): TGTGCCATCGGACATGGGAGGACTGCGAGCACAGATACGCAGTATTTT.

The V and J genes are TRBV6-5 and TRBJ2-1; D is unresolved. CDR1 is MNHEY, CDR2 SVGAGI, per germline. The CDR3 has 14 amino acids. Trimming shortened V by 2 bases and J by 6 bases, and 11 bases separated the two germline ends. The CDR3 loop reads CASSYGVSTNEQFF. The CDR3 DNA sequence: TGTGCCAGCAGTTACGGAGTTAGTACCAATGAGCAGTTCTTC.

The chain carries TRBV28 and TRBJ1-6; D not resolved. This CDR3 region has 16 residues. The V gene's germline CDR1 is MDHEN and CDR2 SYDVKM. Trimming removed 3 bases at V and 1 base at J, with 10 bases between. CDR3 loop: CASSLFSGSYNSPLHF. CDR3 DNA: TGTGCCAGCAGTTTGTTTTCGGGATCCTATAATTCACCCCTCCACTTT.

The rearrangement uses TRBV19 and TRBJ2-1; 7 positions agree with TRBD2. The germline V gene encodes CDR1 LNHDA and CDR2 SQIVND (reference sequence). V trimming: 6 bases; J trimming: 6 bases; junction bases outside the gene matches: 17. CDR3 size: 17 residues. The CDR3 spells CASRVESGTISSNEQFF. The CDR3, as DNA: TGTGCCAGTAGAGTAGAATCCGGGACTATATCTTCCAATGAGCAGTTCTTC.

The rearrangement joins TRBV11-2 to TRBJ2-3; TRBD2 matches at 12 bases. Germline CDR1 and CDR2: SGHAT and FQNNGV. V lost 6 bases, J lost 3 bases, and 7 bases stayed unmatched. The CDR3 length is 16 residues. The CDR3 DNA sequence: TGTGCCAGCAGAATGAGCCTAGCGGGAGGGACAGATACGCAGTATTTT. As protein: CASRMSLAGGTDTQYF.

The chain combines TRBV29-1 with TRBJ2-7; D unresolved. The V and J ends lost 2 bases and 2 bases respectively, with 10 bases between them. From germline, CDR1 is SQVTM and CDR2 ANQGSEA. CDR3 length: 13 amino acids. The CDR3 sequence is CSVESYQTYEQYF. The DNA of the CDR3 is TGCAGCGTTGAATCTTATCAGACCTACGAGCAGTACTTC.